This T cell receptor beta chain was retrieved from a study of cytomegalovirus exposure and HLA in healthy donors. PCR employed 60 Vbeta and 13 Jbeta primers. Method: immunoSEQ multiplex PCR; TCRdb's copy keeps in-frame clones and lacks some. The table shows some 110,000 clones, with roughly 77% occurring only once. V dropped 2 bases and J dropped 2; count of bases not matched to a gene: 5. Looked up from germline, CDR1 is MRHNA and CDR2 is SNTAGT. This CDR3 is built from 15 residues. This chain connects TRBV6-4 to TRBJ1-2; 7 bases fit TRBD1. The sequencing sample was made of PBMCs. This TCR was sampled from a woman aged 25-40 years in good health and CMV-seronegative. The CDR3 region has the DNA TGTGCCAGCAGTGACGACAGGGAGGCAAACTATGGCTACACCTTC. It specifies CASSDDREANYGYTF.